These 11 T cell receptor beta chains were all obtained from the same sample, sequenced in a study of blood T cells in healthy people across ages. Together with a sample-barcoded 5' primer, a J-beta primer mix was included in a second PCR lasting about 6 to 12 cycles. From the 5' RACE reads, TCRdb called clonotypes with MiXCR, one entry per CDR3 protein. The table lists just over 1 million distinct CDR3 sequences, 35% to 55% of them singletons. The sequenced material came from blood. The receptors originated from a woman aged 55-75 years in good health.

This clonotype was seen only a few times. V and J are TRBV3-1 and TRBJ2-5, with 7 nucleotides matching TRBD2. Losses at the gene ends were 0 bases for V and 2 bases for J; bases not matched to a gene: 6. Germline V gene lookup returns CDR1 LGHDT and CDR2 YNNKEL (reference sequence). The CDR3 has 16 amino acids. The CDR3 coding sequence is TGTGCCAGCAGCCAAGAACTGGCGGGACTACAAGAGACCCAGTACTTC. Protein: CASSQELAGLQETQYF.

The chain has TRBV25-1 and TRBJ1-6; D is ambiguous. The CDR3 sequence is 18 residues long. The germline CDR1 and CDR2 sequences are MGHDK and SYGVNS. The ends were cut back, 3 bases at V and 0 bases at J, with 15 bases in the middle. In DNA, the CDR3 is TGTGCCAGCAGTGATTCCAGGACCGTTAGCTCCTATAATTCACCCCTCCACTTT. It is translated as CASSDSRTVSSYNSPLHF.

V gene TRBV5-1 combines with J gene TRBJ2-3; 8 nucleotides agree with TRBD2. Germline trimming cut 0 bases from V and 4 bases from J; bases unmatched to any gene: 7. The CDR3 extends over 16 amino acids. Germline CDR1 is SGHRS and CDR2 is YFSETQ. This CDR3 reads CASSLVTGGPSDTQYF. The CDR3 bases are TGCGCCAGCAGCTTGGTTACGGGAGGGCCCTCAGATACGCAGTATTTT.

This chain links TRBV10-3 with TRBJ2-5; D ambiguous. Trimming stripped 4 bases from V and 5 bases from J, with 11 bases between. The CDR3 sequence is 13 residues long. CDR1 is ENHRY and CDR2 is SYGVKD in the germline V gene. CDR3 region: CAISAARYETQYF. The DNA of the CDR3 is TGTGCCATCAGTGCCGCTAGGTACGAGACCCAGTACTTC.

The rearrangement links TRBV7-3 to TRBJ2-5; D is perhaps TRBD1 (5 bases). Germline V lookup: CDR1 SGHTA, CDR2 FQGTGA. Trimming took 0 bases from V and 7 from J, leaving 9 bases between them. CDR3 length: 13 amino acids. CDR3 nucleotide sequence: TGTGCCAGCAGCTTAACCCAGGGAAGGACCCAGTACTTC. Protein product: CASSLTQGRTQYF.

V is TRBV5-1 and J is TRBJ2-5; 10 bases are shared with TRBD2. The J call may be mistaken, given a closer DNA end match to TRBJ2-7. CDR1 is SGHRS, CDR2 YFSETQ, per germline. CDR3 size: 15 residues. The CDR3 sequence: CASGTPLAGAYEQYF. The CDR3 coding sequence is TGCGCCAGCGGCACACCGCTAGCGGGAGCCTACGAGCAGTACTTC.

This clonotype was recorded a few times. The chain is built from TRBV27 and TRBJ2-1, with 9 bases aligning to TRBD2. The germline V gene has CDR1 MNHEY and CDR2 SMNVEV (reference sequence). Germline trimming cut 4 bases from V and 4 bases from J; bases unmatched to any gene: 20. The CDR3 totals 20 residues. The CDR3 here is CASSSRGGPSGKKEYNEQFF. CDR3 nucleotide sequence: TGTGCCAGCAGTTCCAGGGGGGGGCCTAGCGGGAAAAAGGAGTACAATGAGCAGTTCTTC.

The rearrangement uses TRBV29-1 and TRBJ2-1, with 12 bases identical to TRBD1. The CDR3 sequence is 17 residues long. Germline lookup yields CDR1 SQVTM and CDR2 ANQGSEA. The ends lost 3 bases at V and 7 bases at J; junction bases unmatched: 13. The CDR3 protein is CSVDLRGGQGAWNEQFF. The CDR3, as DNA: TGCAGCGTTGACCTTCGAGGGGGACAGGGGGCTTGGAATGAGCAGTTCTTC.

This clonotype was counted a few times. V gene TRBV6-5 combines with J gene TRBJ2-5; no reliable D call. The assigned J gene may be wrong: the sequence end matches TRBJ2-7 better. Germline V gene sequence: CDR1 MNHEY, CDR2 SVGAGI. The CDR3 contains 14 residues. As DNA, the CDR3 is TGTGCCAGCAGTTTTGATGCCTTTACGTTCGAGCAGTACTTC. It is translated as CASSFDAFTFEQYF.

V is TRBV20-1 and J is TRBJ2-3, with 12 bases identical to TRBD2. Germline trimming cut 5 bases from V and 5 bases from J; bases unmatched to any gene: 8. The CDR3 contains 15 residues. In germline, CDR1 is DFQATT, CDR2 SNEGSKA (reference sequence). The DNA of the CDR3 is TGCAGTGCTCACCCGACTAGCGGGAGTGTAGATACGCAGTATTTT. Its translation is CSAHPTSGSVDTQYF.

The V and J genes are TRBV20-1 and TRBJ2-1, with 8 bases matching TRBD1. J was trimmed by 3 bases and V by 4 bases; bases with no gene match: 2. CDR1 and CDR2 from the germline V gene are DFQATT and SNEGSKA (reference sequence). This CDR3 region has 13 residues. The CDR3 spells CSAKGQVYNEQFF. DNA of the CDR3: TGCAGTGCTAAGGGACAGGTCTACAATGAGCAGTTCTTC.